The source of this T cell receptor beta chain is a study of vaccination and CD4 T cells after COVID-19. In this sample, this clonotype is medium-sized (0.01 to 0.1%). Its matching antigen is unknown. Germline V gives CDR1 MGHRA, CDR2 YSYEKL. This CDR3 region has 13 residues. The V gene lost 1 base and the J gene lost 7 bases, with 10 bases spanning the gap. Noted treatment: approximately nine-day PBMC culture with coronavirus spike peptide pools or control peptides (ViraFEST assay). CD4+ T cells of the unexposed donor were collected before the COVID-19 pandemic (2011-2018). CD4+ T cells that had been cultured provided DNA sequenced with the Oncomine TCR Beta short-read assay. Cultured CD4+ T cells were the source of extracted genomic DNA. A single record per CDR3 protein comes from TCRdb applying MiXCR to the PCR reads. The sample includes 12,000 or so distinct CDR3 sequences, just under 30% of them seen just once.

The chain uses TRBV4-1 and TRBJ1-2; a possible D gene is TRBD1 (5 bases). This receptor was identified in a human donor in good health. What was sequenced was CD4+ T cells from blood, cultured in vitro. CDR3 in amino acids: CASSQGTFGGYTF. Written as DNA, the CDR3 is TGCGCCAGCAGCCAAGGGACATTCGGTGGCTACACCTTC.